A single sample is the source of the 16 T cell receptor beta chains below, sequenced in a study of early T cells in non-severe SARS-CoV-2 infection. TCRdb re-called the 5' RACE reads through MiXCR, storing one row per CDR3 protein. The top ten hold 11% to 15% of the sample, which has 70,000 or so distinct CDR3 sequences, around 15% seen once. The sequenced material came from whole blood. Receptor source: an adult who was a healthcare worker with PCR-confirmed SARS-CoV-2 infection or an uninfected control (not recorded which).

This clonotype was counted many times. This chain joins TRBV19 and TRBJ2-1; TRBD1 matches 9 bases. The CDR3 consists of 15 residues. V lost 7 bases, J lost 9 bases, and 13 bases stayed unmatched. Looked up from germline, CDR1 is LNHDA and CDR2 is SQIVND (reference sequence). The CDR3 reads CASNLQGASGGEQFF. The CDR3 nucleotides are TGTGCCAGTAACCTACAGGGGGCATCTGGAGGTGAGCAGTTCTTC.

Ten or more counts support this clonotype. The V gene is TRBV5-1, the J gene TRBJ1-3; D not certain. Germline lookup yields CDR1 SGHRS and CDR2 YFSETQ. The CDR3 extends over 12 amino acids. V was shortened by 0 bases and J by 8 bases, with 6 bases between the two germline ends. CDR3 region: CASSLEGYTIYF. CDR3 sequence (DNA): TGCGCCAGCAGCTTGGAGGGTTACACCATATATTTT. The variable domain in full, completed from reference TRBV5-1 and TRBJ1-3, reads KAGVTQTPRYLIKTRGQQVTLSCSPISGHRSVSWYQQTPGQGLQFLFEYFSETQRNKGNFPGRFSGRQFSNSRSEMNVSTLELGDSALYLCASSLEGYTIYFGEGSWLTVV.

This chain connects TRBV12-3 or TRBV12-4 to TRBJ2-5; TRBD2 matches 9 bases. The CDR3 spans 15 residues. Trimming took 2 bases from V and 4 from J; bases not matched to a gene: 5. The CDR3 loop reads CASSLTQAGGETQYF. The CDR3 DNA sequence: TGTGCCAGCAGTTTAACCCAAGCGGGGGGAGAGACCCAGTACTTC.

The V and J genes are TRBV9 and TRBJ2-7; possibly TRBD1 for D (6 bases). Trimming shortened V by 3 bases and J by 1 base, and 14 bases separated the two germline ends. There are 15 residues in the CDR3. Per germline, CDR1 SGDLS and CDR2 YYNGEE. CDR3: CASSESTGSSYEQYF. The DNA of the CDR3 is TGTGCCAGCAGCGAAAGCACAGGGAGTTCCTACGAGCAGTACTTC.

This clonotype was seen a few times. The rearrangement joins TRBV6-2 or TRBV6-3 to TRBJ2-3; the D call may be TRBD1 or TRBD2 (6 bases each). Germline V gene data show CDR1 as MNHEY and CDR2 as SVGEGT. The V end lost 1 base, the J end lost 4 bases, and 15 bases lay between the germline ends. CDR3 length equals 16 residues. The CDR3 coding sequence is TGTGCCAGCAGTTACTACCGGGGGCGAATCGCAGATACGCAGTATTTT. Protein sequence: CASSYYRGRIADTQYF.

The V call is TRBV6-1, the J call TRBJ1-6; 7 nucleotides match TRBD1. Germline lookup yields CDR1 MNHNS and CDR2 SASEGT. This CDR3 has 14 amino acids. The J segment lost 10 bases and the V segment lost 1 base, leaving 4 bases of the junction unmatched. CDR3 nucleotides: TGTGCCAGCAGTGAAGGGGGACAGCCGTCACCCCTCCACTTT. Its protein is CASSEGGQPSPLHF.

This clonotype was detected only a few times. The CDR3 loop reads CASMASDTDTQYF. For the CDR3, the DNA is TGTGCCAGCATGGCTAGCGACACAGATACGCAGTATTTT. V usage is TRBV6-1 and J usage is TRBJ2-3, with D possibly matching TRBD2 (6 bases). V was clipped by 7 bases and J by 2 bases, with 10 bases between them. Germline CDR1 is MNHNS and CDR2 is SASEGT. This CDR3 region has 13 residues.

This clonotype was seen repeatedly, ten times or more. This chain joins TRBV7-3 and TRBJ2-1; no firm D call. The CDR3 extends over 17 amino acids. V was shortened by 5 bases and J by 3 bases, with 20 bases between the two germline ends. Looked up from germline, CDR1 is SGHTA and CDR2 is FQGTGA. CDR3 loop: CASSASRASELYNEQFF. The DNA for the CDR3 is TGTGCCAGCAGCGCCTCCCGGGCGAGCGAACTCTACAATGAGCAGTTCTTC.

This clonotype was seen at least ten times. CDR3: CASGSWDSYSGNTIYF. CDR3 nucleotide sequence: TGTGCTAGTGGTTCCTGGGACAGCTACTCTGGAAACACCATATATTTT. The J gene is TRBJ1-3, the V gene TRBV12-5; 7 bases match TRBD1. The CDR3 spans 16 residues. V shed 4 bases, J shed 0 bases, and the junction held 6 bases outside the gene matches. Per germline, CDR1 LGHNT and CDR2 FRNRAP.

The chain uses TRBV7-3 and TRBJ1-1; D unclear. Trimming removed 8 bases from V and 5 bases from J, with 12 bases in between. The CDR3 is made up of 12 amino acids. Germline loops: CDR1 SGHTA, CDR2 FQGTGA. Written as DNA, the CDR3 is TGTGCCAGCGTCGGGGTCGGGACTGAAGCTTTCTTT. It yields the protein CASVGVGTEAFF.

This clonotype occurred a few times. The rearrangement links TRBV5-1 to TRBJ2-5; TRBD2 aligns across 10 bases. The CDR3 runs 16 residues. CDR1 SGHRS and CDR2 YFSETQ come from the germline V gene. Germline trimming cut 4 bases from V and 5 bases from J; bases unmatched to any gene: 11. The CDR3 sequence: CASSQITSGAGETQYF. As DNA, the CDR3 is TGCGCCAGCAGCCAGATTACTAGCGGGGCCGGGGAGACCCAGTACTTC.

The V and J genes are TRBV7-3 and TRBJ2-7; D possibly corresponds to TRBD2 (6 bases). Germline-derived CDR1 and CDR2 are SGHTA and FQGTGA. CDR3 length equals 13 residues. The V end was cut by 3 bases, the J end by 7 bases, with 13 bases between. The CDR3 region is CASSFDYRGEQYF. The CDR3 DNA is TGTGCCAGCAGCTTTGACTACCGGGGGGAGCAGTACTTC.

This clonotype was found many times. The genes are TRBV28 and TRBJ1-5, with no clear D. Trimming removed 4 bases at V and 1 base at J, with 17 bases between. The CDR3 loop spans 17 amino acids. Germline lookup yields CDR1 MDHEN and CDR2 SYDVKM. CDR3: CASSSARGPRSNQPQHF. CDR3 DNA: TGTGCCAGCAGTTCCGCCCGCGGCCCAAGGAGCAATCAGCCCCAGCATTTT.

This clonotype has more than one count but fewer than ten. The chain has TRBV7-3 and TRBJ2-1, with D perhaps TRBD2 (6 bases). Germline V gives CDR1 SGHTA, CDR2 FQGTGA. This CDR3 spans 16 amino acids. The germline V and J ends were trimmed by 2 bases and 4 bases, with 15 bases remaining between them. The CDR3 DNA reads as TGTGCCAGCAGCTTAGAGGATGGCGGGGCATACAATGAGCAGTTCTTC. Encoded protein: CASSLEDGGAYNEQFF.

This clonotype occurred many times. V gene TRBV10-2 combines with J gene TRBJ1-5; no clear D. Per germline, CDR1 WSHSY and CDR2 SAAADI. The germline V and J ends were trimmed by 6 bases and 5 bases, with 14 bases remaining between them. The CDR3 has 14 amino acids. The DNA of the CDR3 is TGCGCCAGCAGGGCCGCCAGGAGGGATCAGCCCCAGCATTTT. It is translated as CASRAARRDQPQHF.

The chain is built from TRBV7-3 and TRBJ1-1; D might be TRBD1 (5 bases). The ends were cut back, 5 bases at V and 1 base at J, with 11 bases in the middle. The CDR3 contains 14 residues. The germline V gene encodes CDR1 SGHTA and CDR2 FQGTGA. The CDR3 bases are TGTGCCAGCAGCCCGGGACGGGCGAACACTGAAGCTTTCTTT. Protein: CASSPGRANTEAFF. Full variable domain (remainder filled in from reference TRBV7-3 and TRBJ1-1): GAGVSQTPSNKVTEKGKYVELRCDPISGHTALYWYRQSLGQGPEFLIYFQGTGAADDSGLPNDRFFAVRPEGSVSTLKIQRTERGDSAVYLCASSPGRANTEAFFGQGTRLTVV.